This entry lists 27 T cell receptor beta chains sequenced from one sample in a study of cytomegalovirus exposure and HLA in healthy donors. PCR involved 60 Vbeta and 13 Jbeta primers. Generated by immunoSEQ multiplex PCR, the TCRdb table keeps only in-frame clones and is missing some. The sample carries 100,000 to 120,000 clones, 65% to 80% recorded once. The sequenced sample consisted of PBMCs. All receptors come from a woman in her sixties in good health and CMV-seropositive.

This clone was recorded only once. The CDR3 DNA reads as TGTGCCAGCAGCCAAGATGGGACAGGGGGCTCTCCTGAAGCTTTCTTT. It specifies CASSQDGTGGSPEAFF. The gene calls are TRBV4-2 and TRBJ1-1; the match to TRBD1 covers 12 bases. CDR1 is LGHNA and CDR2 is YNFKEQ in the germline V gene. The CDR3 sequence is 16 residues long. V dropped 0 bases and J dropped 6; count of bases not matched to a gene: 5.

This clone turned up a few times. CDR3 nucleotides: TGTGCCAGCAGCTTAGCGTCGCAGGTCTCTGGAAACACCATATATTTT. Translation gives CASSLASQVSGNTIYF. The V call is TRBV7-9, the J call TRBJ1-3; no reliable D call. Trimming removed 0 bases from V and 0 bases from J, with 9 bases in between. The germline V gene encodes CDR1 SEHNR and CDR2 FQNEAQ (reference sequence). The CDR3 extends over 16 amino acids.

The genes are TRBV7-9 and TRBJ2-1; D unclear. The CDR3 covers 18 residues. Germline values: CDR1 SEHNR, CDR2 FQNEAQ (reference sequence). V gave up 3 bases and J gave up 0 bases, with 18 bases separating them. As DNA, the CDR3 is TGTGCCAGCAGCTTTAATGTTCGGCAGGCGAGCTCCTACAATGAGCAGTTCTTC. This sequence encodes CASSFNVRQASSYNEQFF. Looking up the rest from reference TRBV7-9 and TRBJ2-1 gives the full variable domain: DTGVSQNPRHKITKRGQNVTFRCDPISEHNRLYWYRQTLGQGPEFLTYFQNEAQLEKSRLLSDRFSAERPKGSFSTLEIQRTEQGDSAMYLCASSFNVRQASSYNEQFFGPGTRLTVL.

The V call is TRBV15, the J call TRBJ2-1; TRBD1 matches 10 bases. In germline, CDR1 is LNHNV, CDR2 YYDKDF (reference sequence). This CDR3 has 17 residues. The V segment lost 1 base and the J segment 12 bases; nucleotides outside the gene matches: 15. CDR3 in amino acids: CATSRGTGTGVVFGQFF. DNA for the CDR3: TGTGCCACCAGCAGAGGGACCGGGACAGGGGTAGTCTTCGGGCAGTTCTTC.

The chain combines TRBV19 with TRBJ2-7, with D perhaps matching TRBD1 (6 bases). Germline V gene data show CDR1 as LNHDA and CDR2 as SQIVND (reference sequence). CDR3 length: 13 residues. The V end was cut by 9 bases, the J end by 2 bases, with 14 bases between. The CDR3 nucleotides are TGTGCCAGCGAAAGCAGGGGAGCCTACGAGCAGTACTTC. Translation: CASESRGAYEQYF.

This clone appeared once. This rearrangement joins TRBV9 to TRBJ2-1, with 11 nucleotides matching TRBD2. V was clipped by 2 bases and J by 8 bases; unmatched bases: 6. The CDR3 runs to 15 residues. Germline V gives CDR1 SGDLS, CDR2 YYNGEE. DNA for the CDR3: TGTGCCAGCAGCGTCGGGACTAGCGGAGCGGATGAGCAGTTCTTC. Its protein product is CASSVGTSGADEQFF.

The chain uses TRBV10-3 and TRBJ2-2; 7 nucleotides line up with TRBD1. The germline V gene encodes CDR1 ENHRY and CDR2 SYGVKD. Trimming at V came to 9 bases and at J to 6 bases, leaving 4 bases not matched to a gene. This CDR3 spans 12 amino acids. The DNA for the CDR3 is TGTGCCATTACAGGGGTAGCCGGGGAGCTGTTTTTT. It yields the protein CAITGVAGELFF.

The chain recombines TRBV2 with TRBJ1-4, with unresolved D. V lost 5 bases, J lost 0 bases, and 13 bases lay in between. The CDR3 is 16 amino acids. CDR1 and CDR2 from the germline V gene are SNHLY and FYNNEI. The CDR3 here is CASSTLDGATNEKLFF. CDR3 DNA sequence: TGTGCCAGCAGTACCCTAGACGGAGCAACTAATGAAAAACTGTTTTTT.

The chain uses TRBV30 and TRBJ1-3, with D tentatively TRBD1 (6 bases). Germline V gives CDR1 GTSNPN, CDR2 SVGIG (reference sequence). This CDR3 spans 17 amino acids. Trimming left V 0 bases short and J 1 base short, with 16 bases between. The CDR3 DNA reads as TGTGCCTGGAGTGTACCAGGGGCGGCCCCATCTGGAAACACCATATATTTT. It is translated as CAWSVPGAAPSGNTIYF.

The CDR3 bases are TGTGCCAGTAGTACGCCCCCGGCAGGGATCTATGGCTACACCTTC. The encoded protein is CASSTPPAGIYGYTF. This chain connects TRBV19 to TRBJ1-2; the D gene is possibly TRBD1 (5 bases). V lost 4 bases to trimming and J lost 4 bases, with 16 bases between them. This CDR3 has 15 residues. Germline-derived CDR1 and CDR2 are LNHDA and SQIVND (reference sequence).

The V gene is TRBV19, the J gene TRBJ2-5; 9 bases match TRBD2. CDR1 is LNHDA and CDR2 is SQIVND in the germline V gene (reference sequence). The CDR3 is 14 amino acids. V shed 5 bases, J shed 6 bases, and the junction held 7 bases outside the gene matches. DNA of the CDR3: TGTGCCAGTAGTGTGAGCGGGAGGAGGCAGACCCAGTACTTC. This sequence encodes CASSVSGRRQTQYF.

The CDR3 loop reads CASSLIAGFSYNEQFF. The CDR3 DNA follows: TGCGCCAGCAGCCTTATAGCGGGCTTCTCCTACAATGAGCAGTTCTTC. The J gene is TRBJ2-1, the V gene TRBV5-1, with TRBD2 matching over 7 bases. V dropped 4 bases and J dropped 0; count of bases not matched to a gene: 7. This CDR3 has 16 amino acids. The germline V gene encodes CDR1 SGHRS and CDR2 YFSETQ.

V usage is TRBV9 and J usage is TRBJ2-1; 7 bases are shared with TRBD2. Unmatched junction bases numbered 10, after V lost 3 bases and J lost 7 bases. CDR1 is SGDLS and CDR2 is YYNGEE in the germline V gene. The CDR3 runs to 15 residues. The CDR3 here is CASSALARGKNEQFF. In DNA form, the CDR3 reads TGTGCCAGCAGCGCACTAGCGCGAGGAAAGAATGAGCAGTTCTTC.

The chain uses TRBV7-2 and TRBJ2-1; D gene ambiguous. Germline V gene data show CDR1 as SGHTA and CDR2 as FQGNSA. Trimming left V 2 bases short and J 7 bases short, with 21 bases between. The CDR3 has 17 residues. The CDR3, as DNA: TGTGCCAGCAGCTTACGACCAGCGACCCACTCTGGAAATGAGCAGTTCTTC. It specifies CASSLRPATHSGNEQFF.

This chain connects TRBV28 to TRBJ2-2; 10 nucleotides line up with TRBD2. J lost 7 bases, V lost 3 bases, and 5 bases had no gene match. The germline V gene has CDR1 MDHEN and CDR2 SYDVKM. The CDR3 runs 15 residues. CDR3 region: CASSLETSGIGELFF. DNA of the CDR3: TGTGCCAGCAGTTTGGAAACTAGCGGGATCGGGGAGCTGTTTTTT.

This clone was found a few times. The chain employs TRBV5-1 and TRBJ2-3; 10 bases match TRBD2. This CDR3 contains 17 residues. The V gene end was trimmed by 0 bases and the J gene end by 3 bases; junction bases not matched to a gene: 7. Germline assignment: CDR1 SGHRS and CDR2 YFSETQ. In nucleotides, the CDR3 is TGCGCCAGCAGCTTGGGGGCCACTAGCGGGATAACAGATACGCAGTATTTT. Protein sequence: CASSLGATSGITDTQYF. Drawing the rest from reference TRBV5-1 and TRBJ2-3, the complete variable domain is KAGVTQTPRYLIKTRGQQVTLSCSPISGHRSVSWYQQTPGQGLQFLFEYFSETQRNKGNFPGRFSGRQFSNSRSEMNVSTLELGDSALYLCASSLGATSGITDTQYFGPGTRLTVL.

V and J are TRBV15 and TRBJ2-7, with a possible D match to TRBD2 (6 bases). V shed 0 bases and J shed 7 bases, with 19 bases lying between them. The CDR3 loop spans 16 amino acids. Looked up from germline, CDR1 is LNHNV and CDR2 is YYDKDF (reference sequence). The CDR3 protein is CATSRDRTAGRWEQYF. For the CDR3, the DNA is TGTGCCACCAGCAGAGATAGGACCGCGGGGAGATGGGAGCAGTACTTC.

This clone turned up a few times. The chain uses TRBV7-8 and TRBJ2-7, with D possibly being TRBD2 (6 bases). CDR1 and CDR2 (germline): SGHVS, FQNEAQ. This CDR3 is 12 amino acids long. Trimming left V 8 bases short and J 3 bases short, with 11 bases between. Here the CDR3 DNA reads TGTGCCAGCGGGGTCGGGGGCTACGAGCAGTACTTC. Translated, it gives CASGVGGYEQYF.

The genes are TRBV18 and TRBJ1-5; D perhaps matches TRBD1 (5 bases). Per germline, CDR1 KGHSH and CDR2 LQKENI. V gave up 3 bases and J gave up 7 bases, with 16 bases separating them. The CDR3 sequence is 15 residues long. The CDR3 DNA reads TGTGCCAGCTCACCGTTGGGGGGGGTCGAACAGCCCCAGCATTTT. This codes for CASSPLGGVEQPQHF.

Here the CDR3 DNA reads TGTGCCTGGAGGACGATAGCGGGGGCCGAGCAGTACTTC. It yields the protein CAWRTIAGAEQYF. The rearrangement joins TRBV30 to TRBJ2-7, with 9 bases matching TRBD2. The CDR3 consists of 13 residues. Germline values: CDR1 GTSNPN, CDR2 SVGIG (reference sequence). V trimming: 3 bases; J trimming: 6 bases; junction bases outside the gene matches: 6. The complete variable domain, with remaining parts taken from reference TRBV30 and TRBJ2-7, reads SQTIHQWPATLVQPVGSPLSLECTVEGTSNPNLYWYRQAAGRGLQLLFYSVGIGQISSEVPQNLSASRPQDRQFILSSKKLLLSDSGFYLCAWRTIAGAEQYFGPGTRLTVT.

The chain recombines TRBV4-1 with TRBJ1-5; D remains unclear. CDR3 length equals 14 residues. From germline, CDR1 is MGHRA and CDR2 YSYEKL. V was shortened by 0 bases and J by 5 bases, with 8 bases between the two germline ends. The CDR3 DNA follows: TGCGCCAGCAGCCAAGACGGTCCTTATCAGCCCCAGCATTTT. It specifies CASSQDGPYQPQHF.

The chain couples TRBV27 to TRBJ1-2; TRBD1 aligns across 7 bases. The germline CDR1 and CDR2 sequences are MNHEY and SMNVEV (reference sequence). The CDR3 runs to 15 residues. V lost 3 bases to trimming and J lost 4 bases; unmatched junction nucleotides: 8. CDR3 amino acids: CASSFLGGNLYGYTF. CDR3 DNA: TGTGCCAGCAGTTTTTTAGGGGGCAACCTCTATGGCTACACCTTC.

This chain joins TRBV15 and TRBJ2-5; 7 bases line up with TRBD1. The CDR3 contains 13 residues. V was clipped by 5 bases and J by 6 bases; unmatched bases: 6. Germline values: CDR1 LNHNV, CDR2 YYDKDF (reference sequence). CDR3 coding DNA: TGTGCCACCAGCCTTGACAGGGTCCAGACCCAGTACTTC. This translates into CATSLDRVQTQYF.

The genes are TRBV27 and TRBJ1-2; D unresolved. Germline V gene data show CDR1 as MNHEY and CDR2 as SMNVEV (reference sequence). CDR3 length equals 18 residues. Trimming took 0 bases from V and 0 from J, leaving 17 bases between them. CDR3 nucleotides: TGTGCCAGCAGTTTATCCCGTAGGAGGACTCAAGCTAACTATGGCTACACCTTC. Protein product: CASSLSRRRTQANYGYTF.

This clone turned up a few times. V usage is TRBV29-1 and J usage is TRBJ1-4, with 10 bases that match TRBD1. Germline assignment: CDR1 SQVTM and CDR2 ANQGSEA. V shed 6 bases and J 3 bases; nucleotides not matched to a gene: 16. This CDR3 region has 18 residues. CDR3 DNA sequence: TGCAGCGTGAGAACCGGGACAGGGGAAGGCGGAGCTAATGAAAAACTGTTTTTT. Amino acid sequence: CSVRTGTGEGGANEKLFF.

The chain links TRBV19 to TRBJ2-2; the D gene is possibly TRBD2 (7 bases). The CDR3 has 14 amino acids. V was cut by 11 bases and J by 6 bases, with 19 bases left in between. Germline lookup yields CDR1 LNHDA and CDR2 SQIVND (reference sequence). CDR3 sequence: CACRGARGAGELFF. CDR3 in DNA: TGTGCCTGCCGGGGGGCGAGGGGAGCCGGGGAGCTGTTTTTT.

J is TRBJ2-3 and V is TRBV5-4; possible D gene TRBD2, 6 bases. Germline V gene sequence: CDR1 SGHNT, CDR2 YYREEE (reference sequence). This CDR3 has 16 amino acids. The V gene lost 1 base and the J gene lost 0 bases, with 12 bases spanning the gap. The CDR3: CASSLWRDSSTDTQYF. Written as DNA, the CDR3 is TGTGCCAGCAGCTTGTGGCGGGACTCTAGCACAGATACGCAGTATTTT.